This T cell receptor beta chain was profiled in a study of graft-versus-host responses after intestinal transplantation. The wider study: Uniformly, recipients were administered anti-thymocyte globulin induction with subsequent tacrolimus and steroids for roughly three years. Study observations and caveats: Recipient-marrow GvH clones were detected, some having first appeared in ileum or blood. Allografts from individuals with graft-donor T cell macrochimerism displayed high graft-versus-host to host-versus-graft clonal ratios.

Notes on this clone: What it binds is not known.

The V and J ends lost 0 bases and 0 bases respectively, with 8 bases between them. CDR1 MNHEY and CDR2 SVGAGI come from the germline V gene. This CDR3 is built from 15 residues. Only in-frame clones appear in the TCRdb table, and some are missing; sequencing was by immunoSEQ multiplex PCR. This table holds about 57,000 clones, roughly 90% found once. The material sequenced was PBMCs, taken 26 days after transplant. The receptor was isolated from a human patient who received an intestinal transplant, so some T cells may come from the graft donor. The chain joins TRBV6-5 to TRBJ1-2; D unclear. CDR3 sequence reads: CASSYSAGTNYGYTF. The DNA of the CDR3 is TGTGCCAGCAGTTACTCCGCGGGGACTAACTATGGCTACACCTTC.